This T cell receptor beta chain was retrieved from a study of blood T cell repertoires in COVID-19 (TCRdb year 2020). Concerning the study at large: Samples covering the acute and convalescent phases of COVID-19 were provided by collaborators in the United States, Italy and Spain. The material from the prospective study consisted of cDNA or gDNA derived from T cells, B-cell-depleted T cells, or PBMCs. The dataset comprised deeply sampled blood TCRbeta repertoires from subjects exposed to, actively infected with, or recovered from COVID-19. The repertoires were released in a freely available public database intended as a resource for research on the immune response to SARS-CoV-2. The samples were drawn from the first 160 participants of the ongoing ImmuneRACE study and from 1,254 subjects provided by 6 global collaborators. Sample metadata almost always included a de-identified subject ID, COVID-19 status, age in years and sex. HLA class I and class II types, where available, came from metadata supplied by the sample provider rather than from assay-based typing. What the authors observed across the whole study: How much clinical and demographic metadata was included differed by source and by participant, and the metadata was provided uncurated.

After removal of 0 bases from V and 1 base from J, the junction retains 3 bases not matched to a gene. CDR1 and CDR2 were assigned from the germline V gene (reference sequence) as GTSNPN and SVGIG. Counted from cysteine to phenylalanine, this CDR3 has 15 amino acids. Kept here is only the CDR3 DNA, which spans 45 bases and is read in frame from base 1. TCRbeta CDR3 regions were amplified from genomic DNA by means of the immunoSEQ Assay, a bias-controlled multiplex PCR. The authors processed their data as follows. The number of nucleated cells in each sample was estimated by amplification of reference gene primers within the assay. Sequence reads were collapsed and filtered to measure the absolute abundance of every unique TCRbeta CDR3 rearrangement. For each sample, productive Simpson clonality was calculated as the square root of Simpson's diversity index across productive rearrangements. TCRdb took this table from immuneACCESS and kept in-frame rearrangements with V and J called. Such tables lack part of the clones; where checked against another copy, unresolved V genes explain under half of the gap, and the rest is unexplained. From that table come the V and J calls and clone size; the DNA was used to work out D and trimming. This sample is represented by about 350,000 clones; roughly 87% of them were singletons. The ten top clones hold over 0.8% of the sample.

With regard to this clone: This clone's antigen is unknown. No base qualities exist here, and no much larger clone lies one base off it.

Participants in the prospective study were enrolled through a virtual design, were aged roughly 18 to 90 years, and lived in approximately 25 United States geographic areas. Cohort assignment in the prospective study relied on participant-reported clinical history from a screening survey and a study questionnaire. Recovered participants in ImmuneRACE Cohort 3 were defined by two consecutive negative NP/OP PCR tests, clearance by a healthcare professional, or resolution of symptoms. Mobile phlebotomists in the prospective study collected whole blood, serum and a nasopharyngeal or oropharyngeal swab from every participant. Additional blood draws and questionnaires over an approximately two-month period could optionally be provided by prospective study participants. Blood samples from the prospective study were shipped frozen or at room temperature prior to DNA extraction.

What was sequenced was PBMCs or T cells enriched from blood (not recorded which). This sequence originates from a woman younger than 45 who had recovered from COVID-19. This chain is built from TRBV30 and TRBJ1-2, with 9 middle bases fitting TRBD1. The CDR3 sequence is CAWSVRGQGNYGYTF. The nucleotide sequence is given as TGTGCCTGGAGTGTTCGGGGACAGGGTAACTATGGCTACACCTTC.